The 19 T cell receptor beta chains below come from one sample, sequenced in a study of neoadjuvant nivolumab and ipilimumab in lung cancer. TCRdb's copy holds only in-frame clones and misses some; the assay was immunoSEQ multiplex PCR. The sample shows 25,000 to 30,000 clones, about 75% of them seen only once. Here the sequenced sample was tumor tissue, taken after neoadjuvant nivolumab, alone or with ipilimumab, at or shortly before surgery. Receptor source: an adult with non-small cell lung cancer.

Here the CDR3 reads CAWELRENGELFF. As DNA, the CDR3 is TGTGCCTGGGAGTTAAGGGAGAACGGGGAGCTGTTTTTT. V usage is TRBV30 and J usage is TRBJ2-2; weak D call: TRBD2 (5 bases). Germline V CDR1 and CDR2: GTSNPN, SVGIG (reference sequence). V was shortened by 5 bases and J by 7 bases, with 14 bases between the two germline ends. This CDR3 has 13 amino acids.

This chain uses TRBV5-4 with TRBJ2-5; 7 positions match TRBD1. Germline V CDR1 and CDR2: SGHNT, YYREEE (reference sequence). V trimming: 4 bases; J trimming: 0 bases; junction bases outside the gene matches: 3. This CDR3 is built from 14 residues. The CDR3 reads CASSRGQYQETQYF. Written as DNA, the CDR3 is TGTGCCAGCAGCCGGGGACAGTACCAAGAGACCCAGTACTTC.

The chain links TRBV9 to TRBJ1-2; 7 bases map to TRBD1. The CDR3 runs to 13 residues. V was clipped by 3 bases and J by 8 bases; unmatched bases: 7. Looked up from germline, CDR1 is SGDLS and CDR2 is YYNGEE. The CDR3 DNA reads TGTGCCAGCAGCGGACAGGGCCAGGGGGGCTACACCTTC. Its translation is CASSGQGQGGYTF.

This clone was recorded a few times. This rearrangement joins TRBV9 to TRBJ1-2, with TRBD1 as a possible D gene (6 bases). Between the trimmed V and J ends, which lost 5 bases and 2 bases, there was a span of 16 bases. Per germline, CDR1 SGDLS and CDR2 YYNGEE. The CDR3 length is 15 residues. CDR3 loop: CASSGQPRLNYGYTF. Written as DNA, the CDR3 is TGTGCCAGCAGTGGACAGCCGCGTTTAAACTATGGCTACACCTTC.

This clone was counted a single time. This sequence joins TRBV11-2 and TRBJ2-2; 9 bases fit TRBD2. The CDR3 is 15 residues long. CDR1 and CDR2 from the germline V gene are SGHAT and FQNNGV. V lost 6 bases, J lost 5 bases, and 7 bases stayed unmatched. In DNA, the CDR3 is TGTGCCAGCAGGGGAGCGGGGGGCGCTACCGGGGAGCTGTTTTTT. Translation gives CASRGAGGATGELFF.

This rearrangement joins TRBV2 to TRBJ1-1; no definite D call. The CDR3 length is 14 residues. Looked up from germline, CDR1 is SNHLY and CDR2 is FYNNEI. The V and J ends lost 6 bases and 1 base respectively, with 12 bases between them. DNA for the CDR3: TGTGCCAGCAGCCTTGGACCGTCGAACACTGAAGCTTTCTTT. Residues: CASSLGPSNTEAFF. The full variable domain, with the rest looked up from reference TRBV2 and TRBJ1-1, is EPEVTQTPSHQVTQMGQEVILRCVPISNHLYFYWYRQILGQKVEFLVSFYNNEISEKSEIFDDQFSVERPDGSNFTLKIRSTKLEDSAMYFCASSLGPSNTEAFFGQGTRLTVV.

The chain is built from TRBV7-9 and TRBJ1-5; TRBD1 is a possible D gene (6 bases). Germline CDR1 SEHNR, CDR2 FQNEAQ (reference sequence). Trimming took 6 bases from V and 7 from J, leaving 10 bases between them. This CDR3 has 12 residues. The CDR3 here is CASRSGEQPQHF. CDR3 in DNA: TGTGCCAGCAGGTCAGGGGAACAGCCCCAGCATTTT.

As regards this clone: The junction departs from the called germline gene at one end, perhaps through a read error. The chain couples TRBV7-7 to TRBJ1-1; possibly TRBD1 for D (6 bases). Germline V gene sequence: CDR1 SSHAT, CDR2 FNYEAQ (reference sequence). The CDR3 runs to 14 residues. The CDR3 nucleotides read TGTGCTAGCAGCCGCAGGGGTGAGTACACTGAAGCTTTCTTT. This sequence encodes CASSRRGEYTEAFF.

Here the CDR3 reads CASSPPSSGGVNEQFF. CDR3 nucleotide sequence: TGTGCCAGCTCACCCCCCTCTAGCGGGGGGGTCAATGAGCAGTTCTTC. V gene TRBV18 combines with J gene TRBJ2-1; 12 positions match TRBD2. The germline CDR1 and CDR2 sequences are KGHSH and LQKENI. This CDR3 spans 16 amino acids. The J segment lost 6 bases and the V segment lost 3 bases, leaving 6 bases of the junction unmatched.

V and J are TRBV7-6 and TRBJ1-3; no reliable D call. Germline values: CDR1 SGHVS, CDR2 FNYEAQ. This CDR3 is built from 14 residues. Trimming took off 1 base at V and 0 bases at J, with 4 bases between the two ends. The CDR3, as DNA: TGTGCCAGCAGCTTAGGAAGCTCTGGAAACACCATATATTTT. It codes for CASSLGSSGNTIYF.

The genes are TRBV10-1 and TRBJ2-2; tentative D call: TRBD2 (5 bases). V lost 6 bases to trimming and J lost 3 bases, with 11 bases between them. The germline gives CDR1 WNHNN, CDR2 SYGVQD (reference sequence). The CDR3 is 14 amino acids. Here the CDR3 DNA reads TGCGCCAGCAGGGGCCAACTAGACACCGGGGAGCTGTTTTTT. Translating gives CASRGQLDTGELFF.

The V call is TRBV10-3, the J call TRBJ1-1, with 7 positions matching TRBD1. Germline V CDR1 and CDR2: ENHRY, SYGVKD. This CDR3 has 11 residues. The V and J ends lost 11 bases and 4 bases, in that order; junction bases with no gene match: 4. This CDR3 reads CAAGDSTEAFF. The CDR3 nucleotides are TGTGCCGCGGGGGACAGCACTGAAGCTTTCTTT.

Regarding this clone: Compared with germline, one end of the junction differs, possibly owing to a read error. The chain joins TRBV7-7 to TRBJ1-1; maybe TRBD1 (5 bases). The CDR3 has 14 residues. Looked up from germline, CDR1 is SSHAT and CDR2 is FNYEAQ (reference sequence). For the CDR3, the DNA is TGTGCTAGCAGTTACCCCAGGGAAAGCACTGAAGCTTTCTTT. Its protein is CASSYPRESTEAFF.

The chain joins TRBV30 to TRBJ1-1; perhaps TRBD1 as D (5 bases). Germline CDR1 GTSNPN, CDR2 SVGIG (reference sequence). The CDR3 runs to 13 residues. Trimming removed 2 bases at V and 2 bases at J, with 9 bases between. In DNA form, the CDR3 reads TGTGCCTGGAGTTTACAGGTTAACACTGAAGCTTTCTTT. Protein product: CAWSLQVNTEAFF.

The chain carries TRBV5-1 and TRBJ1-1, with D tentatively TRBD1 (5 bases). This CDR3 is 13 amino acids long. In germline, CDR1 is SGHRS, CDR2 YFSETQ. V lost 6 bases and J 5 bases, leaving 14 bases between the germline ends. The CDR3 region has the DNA TGCGCCAGCATGTTCTTGTCAGGGACTGAAGCTTTCTTT. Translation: CASMFLSGTEAFF. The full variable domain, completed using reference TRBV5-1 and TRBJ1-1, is KAGVTQTPRYLIKTRGQQVTLSCSPISGHRSVSWYQQTPGQGLQFLFEYFSETQRNKGNFPGRFSGRQFSNSRSEMNVSTLELGDSALYLCASMFLSGTEAFFGQGTRLTVV.

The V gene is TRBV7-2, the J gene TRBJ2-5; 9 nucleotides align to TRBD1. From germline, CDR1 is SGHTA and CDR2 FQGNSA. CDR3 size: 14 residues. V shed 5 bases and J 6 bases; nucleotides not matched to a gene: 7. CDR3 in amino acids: CASSITGGAKTQYF. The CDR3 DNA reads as TGTGCCAGCAGCATCACAGGGGGCGCGAAGACCCAGTACTTC.

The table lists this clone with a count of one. CDR3 region: CASSYNVDQPQHF. For the CDR3, the DNA is TGTGCCAGCAGTTACAATGTGGATCAGCCCCAGCATTTT. V gene TRBV27 combines with J gene TRBJ1-5; D gene unclear. Per the germline V gene, CDR1 is MNHEY and CDR2 is SMNVEV (reference sequence). CDR3 length equals 13 residues. Trimming cost V 4 bases and J 5 bases, with 9 bases left between them.

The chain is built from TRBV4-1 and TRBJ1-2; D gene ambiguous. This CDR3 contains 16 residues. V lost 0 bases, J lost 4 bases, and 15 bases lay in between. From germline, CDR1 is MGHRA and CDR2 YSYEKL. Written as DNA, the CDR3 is TGCGCCAGCAGCCAAGATGGGCAGTCATCATCCTATGGCTACACCTTC. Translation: CASSQDGQSSSYGYTF.

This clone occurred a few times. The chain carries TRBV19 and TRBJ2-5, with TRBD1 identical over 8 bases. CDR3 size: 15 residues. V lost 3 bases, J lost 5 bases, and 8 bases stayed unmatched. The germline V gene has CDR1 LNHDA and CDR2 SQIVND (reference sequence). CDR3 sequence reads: CASSIGGQGGETQYF. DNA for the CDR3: TGTGCCAGTAGTATTGGAGGACAGGGTGGTGAGACCCAGTACTTC.